This TCR beta chain was retrieved from a study of blood T cell repertoires in COVID-19. The repertoire was sequenced with immunoSEQ multiplex PCR; TCRdb's copy has only in-frame clones and lacks some. In the table there are 350,000 to 450,000 clones, approximately 86% of which are singletons. J was trimmed by 2 bases and V by 0 bases; bases with no gene match: 6. Germline lookup yields CDR1 MGHRA and CDR2 YSYEKL. The CDR3 spans 16 residues. This TCR derives from a woman aged 55-70 years with COVID-19, enrolled during active disease. The chain recombines TRBV4-1 with TRBJ1-2, with TRBD1 identical over 7 bases. Sequenced: peripheral blood. The CDR3 DNA reads as TGCGCCAGCAGCCAAGATGTGGCAGGGGGGAACTATGGCTACACCTTC. The encoded protein is CASSQDVAGGNYGYTF.